The next 5 T cell receptor beta chains were all read from a single sample in a study. TCRdb itself ran the RT-PCR reads through MiXCR, one entry per CDR3 protein. The table has about 680,000 distinct CDR3 sequences, 14% seen once. Sequencing used memory CD4+ T cells from blood. Receptors were obtained from a female donor in good health, serving as a healthy control.

Many counts were recorded for this clonotype. The J gene is TRBJ2-1, the V gene TRBV9; the match to TRBD2 covers 10 bases. Germline V CDR1 and CDR2: SGDLS, YYNGEE. Unmatched junction bases numbered 8, after V lost 4 bases and J lost 7 bases. The CDR3 length is 15 residues. The CDR3, as DNA: TGTGCCAGCAGCCAACCGGGACTAGCGTGGAATGAGCAGTTCTTC. Amino acids: CASSQPGLAWNEQFF. Full variable domain (rest looked up from reference TRBV9 and TRBJ2-1): DSGVTQTPKHLITATGQRVTLRCSPRSGDLSVYWYQQSLDQGLQFLIQYYNGEERAKGNILERFSAQQFPDLHSELNLSSLELGDSALYFCASSQPGLAWNEQFFGPGTRLTVL.

The chain is built from TRBV30 and TRBJ1-4; D uncertain. The CDR3 contains 11 residues. Germline CDR1 and CDR2: GTSNPN and SVGIG (reference sequence). Trimming took 3 bases from V and 5 from J, leaving 4 bases between them. Here the CDR3 DNA reads TGTGCCTGGAGAGGAAATGAAAAACTGTTTTTT. It translates to CAWRGNEKLFF.

This clonotype was seen more than once but under ten times. V gene TRBV9 combines with J gene TRBJ1-1, with 10 nucleotides matching TRBD1. Trimming took 0 bases from V and 6 from J; bases not matched to a gene: 17. Germline CDR1 is SGDLS and CDR2 is YYNGEE. The CDR3 is 19 residues long. This CDR3 reads CASSVDGRRDRGMPPEAFF. The CDR3 nucleotides read TGTGCCAGCAGCGTAGATGGGAGAAGGGACAGGGGAATGCCCCCTGAAGCTTTCTTT. The variable domain in full, with the rest retrieved from reference TRBV9 and TRBJ1-1, is DSGVTQTPKHLITATGQRVTLRCSPRSGDLSVYWYQQSLDQGLQFLIQYYNGEERAKGNILERFSAQQFPDLHSELNLSSLELGDSALYFCASSVDGRRDRGMPPEAFFGQGTRLTVV.

The chain carries TRBV4-1 and TRBJ1-5; no clear D gene. Trimming cost V 4 bases and J 0 bases, with 13 bases left between them. The V gene's germline CDR1 is MGHRA and CDR2 YSYEKL. The CDR3 runs to 16 residues. The CDR3 DNA reads as TGCGCCAGCAGCCCTGCCCCTAGTTATAGCAATCAGCCCCAGCATTTT. This translates into CASSPAPSYSNQPQHF.

This clonotype was seen only a few times. V is TRBV20-1 and J is TRBJ2-5; maybe TRBD2 (7 bases). V was pared by 5 bases and J by 9 bases, with 25 bases between. Germline-derived CDR1 and CDR2 are DFQATT and SNEGSKA (reference sequence). CDR3 size: 15 residues. The CDR3 bases are TGCAGTGCTCACCTCGGCCTACAAGGGGGGGAGGCCCAGTACTTC. This sequence encodes CSAHLGLQGGEAQYF.